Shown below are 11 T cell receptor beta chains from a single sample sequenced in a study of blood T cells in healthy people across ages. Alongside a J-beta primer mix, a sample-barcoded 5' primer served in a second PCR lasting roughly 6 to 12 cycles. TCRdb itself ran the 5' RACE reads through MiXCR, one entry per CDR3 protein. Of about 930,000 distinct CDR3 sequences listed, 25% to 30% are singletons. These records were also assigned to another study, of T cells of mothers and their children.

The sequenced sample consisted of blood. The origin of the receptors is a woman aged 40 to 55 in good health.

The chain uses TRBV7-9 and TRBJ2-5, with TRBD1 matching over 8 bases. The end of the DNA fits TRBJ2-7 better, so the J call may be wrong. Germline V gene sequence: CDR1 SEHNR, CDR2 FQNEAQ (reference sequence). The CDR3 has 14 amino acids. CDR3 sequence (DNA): TGTGCCAGCAGCTCACCGGGACAGGCTAGCGAGCAGTACTTC. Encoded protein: CASSSPGQASEQYF.

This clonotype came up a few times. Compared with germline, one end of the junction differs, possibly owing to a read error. In DNA form, the CDR3 reads TGCGCCAGCAGTTTGGTCTCTAGACCCCAAGAGACCCAGTACTTC. Translated: CASSLVSRPQETQYF. The rearrangement joins TRBV5-1 to TRBJ2-5; D is unclear. This CDR3 is built from 15 residues. From germline, CDR1 is SGHRS and CDR2 YFSETQ.

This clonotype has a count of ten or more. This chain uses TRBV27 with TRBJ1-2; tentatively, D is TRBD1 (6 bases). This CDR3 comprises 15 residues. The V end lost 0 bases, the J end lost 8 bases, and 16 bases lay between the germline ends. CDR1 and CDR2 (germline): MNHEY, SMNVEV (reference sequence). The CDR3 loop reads CASSLSPQGFTGYTF. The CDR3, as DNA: TGTGCCAGCAGTTTATCCCCCCAGGGGTTTACGGGCTACACCTTC.

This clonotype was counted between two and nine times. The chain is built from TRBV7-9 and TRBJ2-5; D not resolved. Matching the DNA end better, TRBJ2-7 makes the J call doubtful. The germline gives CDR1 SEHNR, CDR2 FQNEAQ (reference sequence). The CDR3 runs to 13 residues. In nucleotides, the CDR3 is TGTGCCAGCAGCTCGCCATTAGCTTTCGAGCAGTACTTC. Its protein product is CASSSPLAFEQYF.

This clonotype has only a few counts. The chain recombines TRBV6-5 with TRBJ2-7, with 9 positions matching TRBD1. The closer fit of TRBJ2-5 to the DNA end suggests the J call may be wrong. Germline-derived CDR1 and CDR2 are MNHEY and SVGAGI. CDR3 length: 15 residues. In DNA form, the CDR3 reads TGTGCCAGCAGTCCTCCGGGACAGGGTGAAAAGACCCAGTACTTC. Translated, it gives CASSPPGQGEKTQYF.

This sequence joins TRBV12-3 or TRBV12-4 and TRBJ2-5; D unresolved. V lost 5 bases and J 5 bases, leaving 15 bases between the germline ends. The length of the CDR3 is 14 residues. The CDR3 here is CASSPGRAVETQYF. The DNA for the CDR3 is TGTGCCAGCAGTCCCGGAAGGGCGGTTGAGACCCAGTACTTC.

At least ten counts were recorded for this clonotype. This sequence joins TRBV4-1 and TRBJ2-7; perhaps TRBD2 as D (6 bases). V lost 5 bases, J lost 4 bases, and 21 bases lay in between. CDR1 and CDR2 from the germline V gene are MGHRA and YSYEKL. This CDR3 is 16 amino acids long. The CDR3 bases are TGCGCCAGCAGCTCCTCGGGGGAGACAGTTTTATACGAGCAGTACTTC. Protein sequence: CASSSSGETVLYEQYF.

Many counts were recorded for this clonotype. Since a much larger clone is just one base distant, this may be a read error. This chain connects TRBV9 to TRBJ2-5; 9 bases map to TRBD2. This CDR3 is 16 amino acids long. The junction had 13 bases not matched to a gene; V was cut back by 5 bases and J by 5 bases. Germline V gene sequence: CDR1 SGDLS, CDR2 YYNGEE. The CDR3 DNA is TGTGCCAGCAGTCAAGGACGAGCGGGGGGTTCTGAGACCCAGTACTTC. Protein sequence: CASSQGRAGGSETQYF.

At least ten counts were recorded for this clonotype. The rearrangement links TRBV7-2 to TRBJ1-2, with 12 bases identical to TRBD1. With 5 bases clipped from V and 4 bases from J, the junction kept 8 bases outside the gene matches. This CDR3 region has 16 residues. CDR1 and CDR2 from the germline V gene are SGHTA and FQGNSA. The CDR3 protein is CASSPFPGQGAYGYTF. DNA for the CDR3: TGTGCCAGCAGCCCCTTCCCGGGACAGGGGGCCTATGGCTACACCTTC.

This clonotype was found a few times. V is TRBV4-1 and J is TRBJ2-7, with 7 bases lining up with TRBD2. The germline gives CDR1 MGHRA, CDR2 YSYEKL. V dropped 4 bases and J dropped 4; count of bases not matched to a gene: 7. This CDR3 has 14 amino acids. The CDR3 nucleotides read TGCGCCAGCAGCCGGTCGACTAGCAGATACGAGCAGTACTTC. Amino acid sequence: CASSRSTSRYEQYF.

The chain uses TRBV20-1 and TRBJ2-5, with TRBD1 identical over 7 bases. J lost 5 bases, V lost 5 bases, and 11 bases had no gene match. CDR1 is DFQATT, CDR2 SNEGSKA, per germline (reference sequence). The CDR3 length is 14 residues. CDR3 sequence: CSARPLTGQETQYF. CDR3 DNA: TGCAGTGCTCGGCCCTTGACAGGGCAGGAGACCCAGTACTTC.